This TCR beta chain appears in the sequencing data of a study of cytomegalovirus exposure and HLA in healthy donors. 13 Jbeta primers and 60 Vbeta primers were used for the PCR. Measured with immunoSEQ multiplex PCR; TCRdb has only the in-frame clones, and not every one. The data contain some 140,000 clones, 60% to 80% of them singletons. In the case of this clone: Additional DNA sequences in this sample encode the identical CDR3.

Looked up from germline, CDR1 is SGDLS and CDR2 is YYNGEE. With 4 bases clipped from V and 3 bases from J, the junction kept 7 bases outside the gene matches. The CDR3 loop spans 16 amino acids. The V and J genes are TRBV9 and TRBJ2-3; 11 bases are a match to TRBD2. The receptor's source is a man younger than 35 in good health and CMV-seronegative. The sample consisted of PBMCs. CDR3 in amino acids: CASSPIAGGPTDTQYF. Written as DNA, the CDR3 is TGTGCCAGCAGCCCTATAGCGGGGGGGCCAACAGATACGCAGTATTTT. The full variable domain, in which reference TRBV9 and TRBJ2-3 provide the parts outside the CDR3, is DSGVTQTPKHLITATGQRVTLRCSPRSGDLSVYWYQQSLDQGLQFLIQYYNGEERAKGNILERFSAQQFPDLHSELNLSSLELGDSALYFCASSPIAGGPTDTQYFGPGTRLTVL.